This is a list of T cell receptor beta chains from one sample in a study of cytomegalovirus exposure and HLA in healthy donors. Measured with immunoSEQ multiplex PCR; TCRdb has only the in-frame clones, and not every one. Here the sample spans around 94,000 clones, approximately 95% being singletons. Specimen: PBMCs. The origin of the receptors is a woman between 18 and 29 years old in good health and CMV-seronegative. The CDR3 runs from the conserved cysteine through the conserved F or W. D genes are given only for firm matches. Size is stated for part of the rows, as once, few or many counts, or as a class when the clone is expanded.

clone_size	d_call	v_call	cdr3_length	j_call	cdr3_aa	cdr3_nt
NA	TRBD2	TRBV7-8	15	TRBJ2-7	CASSLAGGGSVEQYF	TGTGCCAGCAGCTTAGCGGGGGGGGGAAGTGTCGAGCAGTACTTC
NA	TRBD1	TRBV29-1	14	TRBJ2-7	CSVESDRGIYEQYF	TGCAGCGTTGAATCGGACAGGGGAATCTACGAGCAGTACTTC
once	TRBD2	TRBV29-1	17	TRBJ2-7	CSAAGTSGRTSSYEQYF	TGCAGCGCCGCGGGGACTAGCGGGAGGACCAGCTCCTACGAGCAGTACTTC
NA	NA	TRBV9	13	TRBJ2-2	CASSATGAGELFF	TGTGCCAGCAGCGCGACGGGTGCCGGGGAGCTGTTTTTT
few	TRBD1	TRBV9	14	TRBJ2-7	CASSVTGDPYEQYF	TGTGCCAGCAGCGTAACAGGGGACCCTTACGAGCAGTACTTC
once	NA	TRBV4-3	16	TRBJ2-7	CASSQDSGYSGYEQYF	TGCGCCAGCAGCCAAGACTCAGGGTACTCAGGCTACGAGCAGTACTTC
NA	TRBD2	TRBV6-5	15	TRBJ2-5	CASRVAGGNQETQYF	TGTGCCAGCAGGGTAGCGGGGGGAAACCAAGAGACCCAGTACTTC
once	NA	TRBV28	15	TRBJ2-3	CASSLSGTSTDTQYF	TGTGCCAGCAGCTTAAGCGGAACTAGCACAGATACGCAGTATTTT
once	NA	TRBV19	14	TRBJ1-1	CASSLGPRSTEAFF	TGTGCCAGTAGTCTAGGACCGAGGAGCACTGAAGCTTTCTTT
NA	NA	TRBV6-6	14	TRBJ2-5	CASTQLTRKETQYF	TGTGCCAGCACACAACTAACTAGAAAAGAGACCCAGTACTTC
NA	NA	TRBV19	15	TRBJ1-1	CATNDGGDQNTEAFF	TGTGCCACAAATGACGGGGGGGATCAGAACACTGAAGCTTTCTTT
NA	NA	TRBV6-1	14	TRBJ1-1	CASSEALEVTEAFF	TGTGCCAGCAGTGAAGCTCTCGAGGTAACTGAAGCTTTCTTT
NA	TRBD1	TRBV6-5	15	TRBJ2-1	CASSYDRGTYNEQFF	TGTGCCAGCAGTTACGACAGGGGCACCTACAATGAGCAGTTCTTC
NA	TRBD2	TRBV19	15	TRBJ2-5	CASRRLAGRQETQYF	TGTGCCAGTAGGAGACTAGCGGGGAGACAAGAGACCCAGTACTTC
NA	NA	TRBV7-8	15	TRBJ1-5	CASSRTRDTNQPQHF	TGTGCCAGCAGCCGGACCCGGGACACCAATCAGCCCCAGCATTTT
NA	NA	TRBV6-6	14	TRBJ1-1	CASRQGVRETEAFF	TGTGCCAGCAGACAGGGAGTTCGAGAGACTGAAGCTTTCTTT
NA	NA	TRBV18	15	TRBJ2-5	CASSPPAGAQETQYF	TGTGCCAGCTCACCACCGGCGGGCGCACAAGAGACCCAGTACTTC
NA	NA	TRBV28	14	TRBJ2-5	CASSRAGWEETQYF	TGTGCCAGCAGCCGGGCGGGTTGGGAAGAGACCCAGTACTTC
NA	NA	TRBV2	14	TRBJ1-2	CASSDDGANYGYTF	TGTGCCAGCAGTGACGACGGAGCTAACTATGGCTACACCTTC
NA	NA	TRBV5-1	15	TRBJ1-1	CASSLEGSRGTEAFF	TGCGCCAGCAGCTTGGAAGGTTCCAGGGGCACTGAAGCTTTCTTT
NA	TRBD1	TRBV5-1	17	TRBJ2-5	CASSLGIGTGERETQYF	TGCGCCAGCAGCTTGGGTATCGGGACAGGGGAGAGGGAGACCCAGTACTTC
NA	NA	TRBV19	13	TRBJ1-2	CASSSLSRNGYTF	TGTGCCAGTAGTTCCCTGTCTAGGAATGGCTACACCTTC
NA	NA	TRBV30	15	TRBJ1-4	CAWNHPGATNEKLFF	TGTGCCTGGAACCACCCGGGAGCAACTAATGAAAAACTGTTTTTT
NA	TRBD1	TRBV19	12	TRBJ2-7	CASTATGDEQYF	TGTGCCAGTACCGCTACAGGGGACGAGCAGTACTTC
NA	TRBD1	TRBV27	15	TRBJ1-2	CASTLRGGQNYGYTF	TGTGCCAGCACCCTCAGAGGGGGACAGAACTATGGCTACACCTTC
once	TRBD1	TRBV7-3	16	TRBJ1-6	CASSLKGGQGVSPLHF	TGTGCCAGCAGCTTAAAGGGCGGACAGGGGGTTTCACCCCTCCACTTT